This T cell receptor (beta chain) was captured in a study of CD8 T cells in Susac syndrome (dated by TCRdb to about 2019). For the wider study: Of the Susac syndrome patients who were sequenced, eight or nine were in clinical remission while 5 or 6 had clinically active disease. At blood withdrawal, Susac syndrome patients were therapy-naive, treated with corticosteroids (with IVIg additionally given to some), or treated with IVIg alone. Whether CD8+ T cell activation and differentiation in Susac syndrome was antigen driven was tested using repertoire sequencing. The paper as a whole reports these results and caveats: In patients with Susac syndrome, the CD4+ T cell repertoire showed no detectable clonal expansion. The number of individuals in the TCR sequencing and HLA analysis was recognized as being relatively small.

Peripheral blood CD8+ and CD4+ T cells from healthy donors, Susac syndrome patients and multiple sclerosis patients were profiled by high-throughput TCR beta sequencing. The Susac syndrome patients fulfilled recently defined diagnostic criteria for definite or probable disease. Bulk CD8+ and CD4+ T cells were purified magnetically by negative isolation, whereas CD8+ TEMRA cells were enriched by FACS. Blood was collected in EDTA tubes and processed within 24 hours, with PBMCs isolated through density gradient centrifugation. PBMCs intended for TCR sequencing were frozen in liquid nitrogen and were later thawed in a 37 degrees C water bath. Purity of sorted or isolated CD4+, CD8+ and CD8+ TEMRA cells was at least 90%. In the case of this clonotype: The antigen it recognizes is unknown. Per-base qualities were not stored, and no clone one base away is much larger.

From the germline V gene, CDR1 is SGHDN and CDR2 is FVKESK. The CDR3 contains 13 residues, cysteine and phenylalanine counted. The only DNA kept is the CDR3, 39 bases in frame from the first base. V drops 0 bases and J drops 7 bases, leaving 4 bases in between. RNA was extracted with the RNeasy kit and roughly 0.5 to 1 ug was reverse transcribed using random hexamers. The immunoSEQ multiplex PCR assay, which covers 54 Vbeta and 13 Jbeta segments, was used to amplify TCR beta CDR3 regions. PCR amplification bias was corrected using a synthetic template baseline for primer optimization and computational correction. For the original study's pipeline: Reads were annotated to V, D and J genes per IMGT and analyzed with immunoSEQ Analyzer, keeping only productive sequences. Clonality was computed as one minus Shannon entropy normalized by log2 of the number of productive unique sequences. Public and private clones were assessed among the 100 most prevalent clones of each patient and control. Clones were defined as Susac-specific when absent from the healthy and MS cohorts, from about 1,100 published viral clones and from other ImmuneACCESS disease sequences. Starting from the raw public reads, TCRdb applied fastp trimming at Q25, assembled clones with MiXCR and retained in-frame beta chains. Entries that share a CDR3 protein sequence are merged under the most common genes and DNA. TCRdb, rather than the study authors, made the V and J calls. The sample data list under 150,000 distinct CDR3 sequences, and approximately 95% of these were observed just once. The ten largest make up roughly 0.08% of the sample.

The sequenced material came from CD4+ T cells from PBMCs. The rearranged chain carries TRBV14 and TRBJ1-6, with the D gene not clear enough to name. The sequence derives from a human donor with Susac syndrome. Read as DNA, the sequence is TGTGCCAGCAGCCAAGAGCTGAATTCACCCCTCCACTTT. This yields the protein CASSQELNSPLHF.